This record covers a single TCR beta chain. The length of the CDR3 is 12 residues. Trimming removed 8 bases at V and 3 bases at J, with 10 bases between. The germline CDR1 and CDR2 sequences are SNHLY and FYNNEI. The sample is drawn from a study of cytomegalovirus exposure and HLA in healthy donors. It was with 60 Vbeta and 13 Jbeta primers that the PCR ran. Profiling relied on immunoSEQ multiplex PCR, and the TCRdb table lists in-frame clones only, not all of them. This repertoire shows 120,000 to 150,000 clones, about 72% found once; its top ten account for approximately 2%. The origin of this receptor is a man aged 40-49 years in good health and CMV-seronegative. This chain connects TRBV2 to TRBJ1-2, with unresolved D. The sequencing input was PBMCs. Written as DNA, the CDR3 is TGTGCCAGCGGCCAGGCCTACTATGGCTACACCTTC. Translated, it gives CASGQAYYGYTF.